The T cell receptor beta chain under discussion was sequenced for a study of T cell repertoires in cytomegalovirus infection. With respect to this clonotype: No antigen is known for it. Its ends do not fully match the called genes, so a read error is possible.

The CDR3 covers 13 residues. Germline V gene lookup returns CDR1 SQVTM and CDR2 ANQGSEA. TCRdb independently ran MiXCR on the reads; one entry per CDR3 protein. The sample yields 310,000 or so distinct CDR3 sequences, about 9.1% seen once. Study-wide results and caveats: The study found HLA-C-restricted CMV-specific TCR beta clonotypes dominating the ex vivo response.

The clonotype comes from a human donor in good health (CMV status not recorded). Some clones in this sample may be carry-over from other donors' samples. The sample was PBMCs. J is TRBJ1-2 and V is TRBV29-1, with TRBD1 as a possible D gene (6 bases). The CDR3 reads CSVGDKANYGYAF. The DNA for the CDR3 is TGCAGCGTTGGGGACAAAGCAAACTATGGCTACGCCTTC.